A selection of T cell receptor beta chains follows, all from one sample in a study of shared clonotypes between healthy human individuals. Here immunoSEQ multiplex PCR was the method, and the copy in TCRdb shows in-frame clones only, minus some. The sample shows over 1.4 million clones, around 97% of them seen only once. Sequencing was performed on naive CD4+ T cells sorted from blood. The origin of the receptors is a man in his thirties or forties in good health. The CDR3 runs from the conserved cysteine through the conserved F or W. The D gene is left open where the match is weak. Clone size is given for some rows only: seen once, a few or many times, or a class if the clone is expanded.

NA TRBJ1-1 NA TRBV2 TGTGCCAGCAATTTGAACACTGAAGCTTTCTTT CASNLNTEAFF
NA TRBJ2-3 NA TRBV5-4 TGTGCCAGCAGCTTACCTACAGCCCCTAGCACAGATACGCAGTATTTT CASSLPTAPSTDTQYF
NA TRBJ2-2 TRBD1 TRBV5-1 TGCGCCAGCACCAAGGGGGCCGAAACCGGGGAGCTGTTTTTT CASTKGAETGELFF
NA TRBJ2-1 TRBD2 TRBV9 TGTGCCAGCAGCGGGACTAGCGGGATGCGGGAGCAGTTCTTC CASSGTSGMREQFF
NA TRBJ2-2 NA TRBV6-1 TGTGCCAGCAGTGAAGCTCAGGGTAGAACCGGGGAGCTGTTTTTT CASSEAQGRTGELFF
NA TRBJ2-1 TRBD2 TRBV11-2 TGTGCCAGCAGCACCGGGACTAGCGAGTACAATGAGCAGTTCTTC CASSTGTSEYNEQFF
few TRBJ2-7 TRBD1 TRBV5-1 TGCGCCAGCAGCTTGGTTGGGGGGACAGGGAGGAACGAGCAGTACTTC CASSLVGGTGRNEQYF
NA TRBJ2-2 TRBD2 TRBV28 TGTGCCAGCACCACTAGCGGGAGCGCCGGGGAGCTGTTTTTT CASTTSGSAGELFF
NA TRBJ2-7 NA TRBV7-9 TGTGCCAGCAGCTCTGGAGGGAGCCTAACCTCCTACGAGCAGTACTTC CASSSGGSLTSYEQYF
few TRBJ2-1 TRBD1 TRBV28 TGTGCCAGCAGTCCGGGCCGGGACAGGGGAATTGGCGGCCTTTACAATGAGCAGTTCTTC CASSPGRDRGIGGLYNEQFF
once TRBJ2-2 NA TRBV9 TGTGCCAGCAGAGAGGGACAACTGAACACCGGGGAGCTGTTTTTT CASREGQLNTGELFF
NA TRBJ2-5 NA TRBV29-1 TGCAGCGTTGCGCTAGAACAAGAGACCCAGTACTTC CSVALEQETQYF
once TRBJ1-1 TRBD1 TRBV4-3 TGCGCCAGCAGCCATAGGACAGGGACTGAAGCTTTCTTT CASSHRTGTEAFF
NA TRBJ2-5 TRBD1 TRBV11-2 TGTGCCAGCAGCGCCCGCCCCCGACAGGGGCCACAAGAGACCCAGTACTTC CASSARPRQGPQETQYF
NA TRBJ2-1 TRBD1 TRBV7-9 TGTGCCAGCAGCATAGAGACGTACAGGGGGCGCTGGGATGAGCAGTTCTTC CASSIETYRGRWDEQFF
NA TRBJ2-1 NA TRBV29-1 TGCAGTCTCCCGACCGCCTACAACTCTGCTGAGCAGTTCTTC CSLPTAYNSAEQFF
NA TRBJ2-2 NA TRBV7-8 TGTGCCAGCAGCTCAGTACAGGGCGCGAACACCGGGGAGCTGTTTTTT CASSSVQGANTGELFF
NA TRBJ1-1 TRBD1 TRBV5-4 TGTGCCAGCAGCTTGGCGAACAGGGGGCACACTGAAGCTTTCTTT CASSLANRGHTEAFF
NA TRBJ1-2 TRBD1 TRBV29-1 TGCAGCGTTGGACAGGGGGCGAAGGGCTACACCTTC CSVGQGAKGYTF
NA TRBJ2-2 TRBD2 TRBV10-3 TGTGCCACCCGGGGTAGCGGGAGGACGAACACCGGGGAGCTGTTTTTT CATRGSGRTNTGELFF
NA TRBJ2-7 NA TRBV4-1 TGCGCCAGCAGCAACCCTGGACAGTCCCGCTCCTACGAGCAGTACTTC CASSNPGQSRSYEQYF
NA TRBJ2-3 NA TRBV30 TGTGCCTGGGGCCCGGGACACCTAGGGACAGATACGCAGTATTTT CAWGPGHLGTDTQYF
once TRBJ2-4 TRBD2 TRBV27 TGTGCCAGCAGTTTCCCTAAGGCCCCTAGCGGGATAGCCAAAAACATTCAGTACTTC CASSFPKAPSGIAKNIQYF
NA TRBJ2-3 NA TRBV19 TGTGCCAGTAGTATCCCCTCTAGCGGCAGGGGGGATACGCAGTATTTT CASSIPSSGRGDTQYF
NA TRBJ2-2 TRBD2 TRBV29-1 TGCAGCGCGGTGGTAGCGGGAGGGAACACCGGGGAGCTGTTTTTT CSAVVAGGNTGELFF
NA TRBJ1-5 NA TRBV28 TGTGCCAGCAGTTCCAGGGGGCCCCAGCATTTT CASSSRGPQHF
once TRBJ2-1 TRBD2 TRBV11-2 TGTGCCAGCAGCCCGCTCCCTAGCGGGAGTTCCTACAATGAGCAGTTCTTC CASSPLPSGSSYNEQFF
NA TRBJ2-1 TRBD2 TRBV5-1 TGCGCCAGCAGCTGGACTTCTTCTAGCGGCGCCGGCAAAACGTTCTTC CASSWTSSSGAGKTFF
NA TRBJ2-7 TRBD1 TRBV28 TGTGCCAGCAGTACCCCTTTGGACAGGCGGATCGAGCAGTACTTC CASSTPLDRRIEQYF
NA TRBJ1-1 NA TRBV7-9 TGTGCCAGCAGCTTAGTCCCAGAAACGATGTCTGAAGCTTTCTTT CASSLVPETMSEAFF
NA TRBJ2-5 TRBD1 TRBV19 TGTGCCAGTAGTACAGGACAGGCCCCTCCGGGAGAGACCCAGTACTTC CASSTGQAPPGETQYF
once TRBJ1-5 NA TRBV10-3 TGTGCCATCAGTGAGGGGACCGCCGGTGGCAATCAGCCCCAGCATTTT CAISEGTAGGNQPQHF
NA TRBJ2-5 NA TRBV19 TGTGCCAGTAGTCCAGGAGGGGGAAGGTTGGAGACCCAGTACTTC CASSPGGGRLETQYF
NA TRBJ2-3 NA TRBV29-1 TGCAGCGTCCTCCCGATTAGCAGCACAGATACGCAGTATTTT CSVLPISSTDTQYF
NA TRBJ2-2 TRBD2 TRBV30 TGTGCCTGGAGAGGGACTAGCGGGACGAACACCGGGGAGCTGTTTTTT CAWRGTSGTNTGELFF
NA TRBJ2-6 NA TRBV19 TGTGCCAGTAGTACCCAAGGGGGCTCTGGGGCCAACGTCCTGACTTTC CASSTQGGSGANVLTF
NA TRBJ2-1 TRBD2 TRBV18 TGTGCCAGCTCACTACTAGCGGGGGTAGGATATGAGCAGTTCTTC CASSLLAGVGYEQFF
NA TRBJ2-5 TRBD1 TRBV29-1 TGCAGCGGGACCGGGACAGGGGGCGGAGAGACCCAGTACTTC CSGTGTGGGETQYF
NA TRBJ2-2 NA TRBV2 TGTGCCAGCAGTGGACCAAACACCGGGGAGCTGTTTTTT CASSGPNTGELFF
once TRBJ2-1 TRBD2 TRBV5-4 TGTGCCAGCAGGCGTGTCACTAGCGGGACCTACAATGAGCAGTTCTTC CASRRVTSGTYNEQFF
NA TRBJ2-1 TRBD1 TRBV19 TGTGCCAGCAAAACCCCGGGACAGGGGTTGCATGAGCAGTTCTTC CASKTPGQGLHEQFF
NA TRBJ1-2 TRBD1 TRBV4-1 TGCGCCAGCAGCCGACCGGGACAGATAAGCTATGGCTACACCTTC CASSRPGQISYGYTF
NA TRBJ2-1 NA TRBV2 TGTGCCAGCCAACCAGGTAGGGACAATGAGCAGTTCTTC CASQPGRDNEQFF
NA TRBJ2-7 NA TRBV15 TGTGCCACCAGCACCAGCAGAGCCCTAAGCCGACGGGGCGCACCCTACGAGCAGTACTTC CATSTSRALSRRGAPYEQYF
NA TRBJ2-7 TRBD2 TRBV5-8 TGTGCCAGCAGCTTGGTGAGTAGGTTCGGCGGGAGGAGCTACGAGCAGTACTTC CASSLVSRFGGRSYEQYF
NA TRBJ1-2 TRBD1 TRBV30 TGTGCCTCGTCCCGGGACAGTTATAACTATGGCTACACCTTC CASSRDSYNYGYTF
NA TRBJ2-7 NA TRBV27 TGTGCCAGCAGTTTATTATGGGGCGGCTCCTACGAGCAGTACTTC CASSLLWGGSYEQYF
NA TRBJ2-6 TRBD2 TRBV9 TGTGCCAGCAGCCCGAAGTCTCAGCGGGGGAGCTCTGGGGCCAACGTCCTGACTTTC CASSPKSQRGSSGANVLTF
NA TRBJ1-4 NA TRBV11-2 TGTGCCAGCAGCTTTACACCAACTAATGAAAAACTGTTTTTT CASSFTPTNEKLFF
NA TRBJ2-2 NA TRBV10-1 TGCGCCAGCTCCGGCAGGAACACCGGGGAGCTGTTTTTT CASSGRNTGELFF
NA TRBJ2-1 TRBD2 TRBV5-4 TGTGCCGCGACCCCCGGACTAGCGGGAGATAGAAAGTTCTTC CAATPGLAGDRKFF
NA TRBJ1-2 TRBD1 TRBV6-1 TGTGCCAGCAGTGAAGGGACAGGGGGCAGCTATGGCTACACCTTC CASSEGTGGSYGYTF
NA TRBJ1-2 NA TRBV2 TGTGCCAGCAGGGAGGACGGTCCCTATGGCTACACCTTC CASREDGPYGYTF
NA TRBJ2-1 TRBD2 TRBV2 TGTGCCATCGGACTAGCGGGCCCCTACAATGAGCAGTTCTTC CAIGLAGPYNEQFF